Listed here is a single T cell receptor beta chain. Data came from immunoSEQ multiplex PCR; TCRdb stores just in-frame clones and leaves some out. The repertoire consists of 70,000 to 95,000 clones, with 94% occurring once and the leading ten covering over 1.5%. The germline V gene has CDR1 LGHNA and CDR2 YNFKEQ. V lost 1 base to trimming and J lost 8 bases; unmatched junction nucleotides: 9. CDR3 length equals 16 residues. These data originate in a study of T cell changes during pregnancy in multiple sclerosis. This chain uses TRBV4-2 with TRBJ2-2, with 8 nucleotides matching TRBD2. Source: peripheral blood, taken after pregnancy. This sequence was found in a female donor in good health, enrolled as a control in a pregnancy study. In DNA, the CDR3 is TGTGCCAGCAGCCAAGGTCGCGGGAGGATGGCGGGGGAGCTGTTTTTT. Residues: CASSQGRGRMAGELFF.